The subject of this entry is one TCR beta chain. Germline values: CDR1 MNHEY, CDR2 SMNVEV (reference sequence). Germline trimming cut 5 bases from V and 2 bases from J; bases unmatched to any gene: 10. The CDR3 is made up of 16 amino acids. Assay: immunoSEQ multiplex PCR; the TCRdb copy retains only in-frame clones and omits some. In the table there are some 120,000 clones, about 93% of which are singletons. The sample originates from a study of control samples from healthy donors and cancer patients. This chain connects TRBV27 to TRBJ2-3; 7 bases map to TRBD2. The sequence derives from a young man in good health. The specimen sequenced was blood. The CDR3 region has the DNA TGTGCCAGCAGTCTAACGGCGGGGGAGTACACAGATACGCAGTATTTT. It translates to CASSLTAGEYTDTQYF.